The 10 T cell receptor beta chains presented below share a single source sample, sequenced in a study of patients and donors after allogeneic stem cell transplantation. MiXCR, run by TCRdb on the RT-PCR reads, gives a single entry per CDR3 protein. This sample has about 410,000 distinct CDR3 sequences, with roughly 17% found just once. Sequencing was done on a sample of blood, either unsorted or a sorted T cell fraction (not recorded which). The receptor source for this set is a human donor who was either an allogeneic HSCT recipient or a stem cell or donor lymphocyte infusion donor (not recorded which). It is not recorded whose cells these are; they may come from a transplant donor.

This CDR3 is CASSYSAGPQYF. CDR3 DNA sequence: TGTGCCAGCAGTTACTCCGCGGGGCCGCAGTACTTC. The chain recombines TRBV6-5 with TRBJ2-5; tentatively, D is TRBD2 (6 bases). CDR3 size: 12 residues. Trimming shortened V by 0 bases and J by 11 bases, and 10 bases separated the two germline ends. Germline-derived CDR1 and CDR2 are MNHEY and SVGAGI.

The V gene is TRBV12-1, the J gene TRBJ1-2. TRBV12-1 is a recognized pseudogene. The CDR3 covers 10 residues. CDR3 nucleotides: TGTGCCAGCAGCCCCATTGGCTACACCTTC. It codes for CASSPIGYTF.

This clonotype was detected only a few times. This rearrangement joins TRBV5-1 to TRBJ2-1; TRBD2 matches 13 bases. The length of the CDR3 is 15 residues. V shed 4 bases, J shed 8 bases, and the junction held 6 bases outside the gene matches. The germline CDR1 and CDR2 sequences are SGHRS and YFSETQ. The CDR3 sequence is CASSLLAGGPDEQFF. The DNA of the CDR3 is TGCGCCAGCAGCCTACTAGCGGGGGGGCCGGATGAGCAGTTCTTC.

J is TRBJ1-5 and V is TRBV12-3 or TRBV12-4; 10 nucleotides align to TRBD1. CDR3 length: 16 residues. Trimming at V came to 6 bases and at J to 2 bases, leaving 7 bases not matched to a gene. The CDR3 DNA reads TGTGCCAGCAGCGTGACAGGGGGCTTTGGCAATCAGCCCCAGCATTTT. Its translation: CASSVTGGFGNQPQHF.

This clonotype was seen a handful of times. V gene TRBV29-1 combines with J gene TRBJ2-3; TRBD2 is a possible D gene (6 bases). Germline CDR1 SQVTM, CDR2 ANQGSEA. V shed 7 bases and J shed 5 bases, with 13 bases lying between them. The CDR3 covers 12 residues. As DNA, the CDR3 is TGCAGCGGGGAGCGGGCGGGAGATACGCAGTATTTT. Translation gives CSGERAGDTQYF.

The gene calls are TRBV15 and TRBJ1-5, with D possibly TRBD1 on 6 matching bases. Germline CDR1 reads LNHNV; CDR2 reads YYDKDF (reference sequence). V was clipped by 1 base and J by 7 bases, with 20 bases between them. The CDR3 covers 17 residues. DNA for the CDR3: TGTGCCACCAGCAGAGCCGTGGGGGCTACGGTATACCAGCCCCAGCATTTT. Protein sequence: CATSRAVGATVYQPQHF. Using reference TRBV15 and TRBJ1-5 for the parts outside the CDR3, the full variable domain is DAMVIQNPRYQVTQFGKPVTLSCSQTLNHNVMYWYQQKSSQAPKLLFHYYDKDFNNEADTPDNFQSRRPNTSFCFLDIRSPGLGDTAMYLCATSRAVGATVYQPQHFGDGTRLSIL.

In this sample, this clonotype turned up a few times. The chain couples TRBV5-1 to TRBJ2-3, with 11 bases that match TRBD2. V shed 5 bases, J shed 3 bases, and the junction held 14 bases outside the gene matches. The V gene's germline CDR1 is SGHRS and CDR2 YFSETQ. The CDR3 has 18 residues. The CDR3 here is CASRQGSSGRPRTDTQYF. CDR3 bases: TGCGCCAGCAGACAGGGATCTAGCGGGAGGCCTCGTACAGATACGCAGTATTTT.

The chain uses TRBV5-1 and TRBJ2-2, with D tentatively TRBD1 (5 bases). Trimming removed 3 bases from V and 4 bases from J, with 13 bases in between. Germline V gives CDR1 SGHRS, CDR2 YFSETQ. CDR3 length equals 15 residues. Written as DNA, the CDR3 is TGCGCCAGCAGCTCCGTAGGGGCGAGCACCGGGGAGCTGTTTTTT. Protein sequence: CASSSVGASTGELFF.

The chain has TRBV7-9 and TRBJ2-5; D uncertain. The V end lost 7 bases, the J end lost 4 bases, and 13 bases lay between the germline ends. The CDR3 is 13 residues long. Germline values: CDR1 SEHNR, CDR2 FQNEAQ (reference sequence). The CDR3 coding sequence is TGTGCCAGCACCCCAGGCACTGCAGAGACCCAGTACTTC. Translating it yields CASTPGTAETQYF.

Only a few counts were recorded for this clonotype. The V and J genes are TRBV9 and TRBJ2-7, with D possibly called TRBD1 or TRBD2 (5 bases each). V dropped 3 bases and J dropped 9 bases, with 22 bases sitting between them. Germline CDR1 SGDLS, CDR2 YYNGEE. CDR3 length: 15 residues. In DNA form, the CDR3 reads TGTGCCAGCAGCGCAGGAGGCCGGGACCCGTGGGGGCAGTACTTC. Amino acids: CASSAGGRDPWGQYF.